This TCR beta chain appears in the sequencing data of a study of blood T cell repertoires in COVID-19. At the level of the study: Both acute and convalescent COVID-19 samples were obtained from the United States, Italy and Spain.

The CDR3 sequence is 14 residues long. Germline lookup yields CDR1 ENHRY and CDR2 SYGVKD. The V and J ends lost 10 bases and 2 bases respectively, with 15 bases between them. Participants were placed into cohorts based on the clinical history they reported. As handled by the study authors: Estimated nucleated cell counts came from reference gene primer amplification. Only in-frame clones appear in the TCRdb table, and some are missing; sequencing was by immunoSEQ multiplex PCR. The V and J calls and clone size come from that table; D and trimming were worked out from the DNA. This sample yields approximately 150,000 clones, of which 84% are seen a single time; 3% to 3.5% belongs to the top ten.

This chain links TRBV10-3 with TRBJ1-3; D call uncertain. What was sequenced was PBMCs or T cells enriched from blood (not recorded which). This clonotype was sampled from a woman aged 50 to 65 with acute COVID-19. The CDR3: CASRTDLTGNTIYF. The CDR3 DNA follows: TGTGCCAGCCGGACTGATCTTACTGGAAACACCATATATTTT.